The clone carrying this T cell receptor (beta chain) came up a few times. No antigen is known for it. The data are from a study of blood T cells in healthy people across ages. A second PCR of about 7 to 12 cycles used a sample-barcoded 5' primer and a J-beta primer mix. Using its own MiXCR run on the 5' RACE reads, TCRdb lists one record per CDR3 protein. The sample has approximately 800,000 distinct CDR3 sequences; roughly 50% are singletons. Study-level results: TCR beta diversity tracked closely with naive T cell percentage.

Germline CDR1 reads LGHNA; CDR2 reads YNFKEQ. Germline trimming cut 0 bases from V and 7 bases from J; bases unmatched to any gene: 8. There are 16 residues in the CDR3. This chain links TRBV4-2 with TRBJ2-1; 8 bases are shared with TRBD2. The clonotype was recovered from a man aged 25 to 40 in good health. The sequenced sample consisted of blood. For the CDR3, the DNA is TGTGCCAGCAGCCAAGATTCCGGACTAGCACGAAATGAGCAGTTCTTC. Amino acid sequence: CASSQDSGLARNEQFF.